This T cell receptor beta chain was retrieved from a study of control samples from healthy donors and cancer patients. This CDR3 spans 14 amino acids. Germline CDR1 and CDR2: LNHDA and SQIVND (reference sequence). The V and J ends lost 4 bases and 7 bases respectively, with 17 bases between them. Sequencing was performed with immunoSEQ multiplex PCR; in TCRdb, only in-frame clones are kept and a portion is missing. The sample lists 130,000 or so clones, around 90% occurring once. The rearrangement links TRBV19 to TRBJ2-7; TRBD2 might be the D (5 bases). This clonotype was sampled from a man in his forties in good health. The sample taken for sequencing was blood. CDR3 region: CASSTPGLSREQYF. For the CDR3, the DNA is TGTGCCAGTAGTACCCCCGGACTTAGTCGGGAGCAGTACTTC.